The 6 T cell receptor beta chains given below trace back to one sample, sequenced in a study of identical twins. TCRdb redid the calling of the 5' RACE reads with MiXCR, one entry per CDR3 protein. Of some 900,000 distinct CDR3 sequences listed, more than 9% are singletons. These sequences were also reported in another study, on yellow fever vaccine responses in identical twins.

Sequencing was done on a sample of PBMCs. These TCRs come from a woman aged 18-30 years in good health.

In its sample, this clonotype was seen a few times. V is TRBV27 and J is TRBJ2-2; no reliable D call. The germline V gene encodes CDR1 MNHEY and CDR2 SMNVEV (reference sequence). This CDR3 spans 15 amino acids. V lost 6 bases and J lost 5, with 16 bases in between. The CDR3 reads CASRPAFGETGELFF. CDR3 DNA sequence: TGTGCCAGCAGACCCGCGTTTGGGGAAACCGGGGAGCTGTTTTTT.

This clonotype came up many times. This sequence joins TRBV29-1 and TRBJ2-5; D call uncertain. This CDR3 is built from 15 residues. The germline CDR1 and CDR2 sequences are SQVTM and ANQGSEA. V shed 3 bases and J shed 5 bases, with 19 bases lying between them. CDR3 coding DNA: TGCAGCGTTGATGGGGATGGGGTTCTGTCGGAGACCCAGTACTTC. It encodes CSVDGDGVLSETQYF.

The chain has TRBV5-5 and TRBJ2-2; TRBD2 matches at 7 bases. CDR3 size: 17 residues. The junction had 9 bases not matched to a gene; V was cut back by 4 bases and J by 0 bases. Looked up from germline, CDR1 is SGHKS and CDR2 is YYEKEE (reference sequence). For the CDR3, the DNA is TGTGCCAGCAGCGACGAACTAGCGCTTACGAACACCGGGGAGCTGTTTTTT. Protein sequence: CASSDELALTNTGELFF.

This clonotype was observed many times. This chain connects TRBV10-3 to TRBJ1-6; D remains ambiguous. The V and J ends lost 7 bases and 5 bases respectively, with 9 bases between them. CDR1 and CDR2 (germline): ENHRY, SYGVKD. This CDR3 region has 13 residues. CDR3 sequence (DNA): TGTGCCATCAAGGGTTCCCATAATTCACCCCTCCACTTT. Translating it yields CAIKGSHNSPLHF.

In its sample, this clonotype was seen a few times. The CDR3 spells CASSLDTGPGTQYF. CDR3 nucleotide sequence: TGCGCCAGCAGCTTGGATACGGGACCGGGGACCCAGTACTTC. The J gene is TRBJ2-5, the V gene TRBV5-1; D possibly uses TRBD1 or TRBD2 (5 bases each). Germline lookup yields CDR1 SGHRS and CDR2 YFSETQ. This CDR3 is 14 amino acids long. V lost 0 bases and J 7 bases, leaving 13 bases between the germline ends.

This clonotype was counted a few times. The genes are TRBV29-1 and TRBJ1-3, with D perhaps matching TRBD1 (5 bases). Trimming removed 0 bases at V and 1 base at J, with 7 bases between. Germline CDR1 SQVTM, CDR2 ANQGSEA. CDR3 length equals 14 residues. CDR3 residues: CSVEDQGSGNTIYF. The CDR3 region has the DNA TGCAGCGTTGAAGACCAGGGATCTGGAAACACCATATATTTT.